Many counts were recorded for the clone carrying this TCR beta chain. The antigen is undetermined. CDR1 is MDHEN and CDR2 is SYDVKM in the germline V gene. V lost 6 bases to trimming and J lost 2 bases, with 6 bases between them. CDR3 size: 12 residues. The data are from a study of regulatory T cells in long-lasting Graves disease. Overall study results and limits: TRBV28 was favored in persistent disease, as were TRBJ1-2 and TRBJ2-5.

The time point was: newly diagnosed GD, antithyroid drugs for less than 3 months. PBMCs were the source of the RNA used for TCR sequencing. With EDTA tubes as the receptacles, 7 to 9 milliliters of peripheral blood were drawn. The authors built TCR beta libraries using iRepertoire HTBI primers and Arm-PCR of CDR3 regions. TCRdb itself ran the multiplex PCR reads through MiXCR, one entry per CDR3 protein. The repertoire holds about 620,000 distinct CDR3 sequences, with roughly 16% as singletons. The same specimen was also included in a second study, on T cells in Graves' hyperthyroidism and ophthalmopathy. That work contributes: Orbital computed tomography and thyroid ultrasound, together with serum TRAb and thyroxine and clinical symptoms, were used for diagnoses. Expanded thyroid clonotypes (above 0.001) were mostly also found in blood.

The clonotype was recovered from a woman aged 25 to 39 with Graves disease. The chain carries TRBV28 and TRBJ2-3; D remains unclear. The specimen comprised peripheral blood mononuclear cells (PBMCs), sampled at new diagnosis, from a patient treated with antithyroid drugs. CDR3 sequence reads: CASSTFTDTQYF. The CDR3 DNA reads TGTGCCAGCAGCACTTTCACAGATACGCAGTATTTT. The full variable domain, its missing parts supplied by reference TRBV28 and TRBJ2-3, is DVKVTQSSRYLVKRTGEKVFLECVQDMDHENMFWYRQDPGLGLRLIYFSYDVKMKEKGDIPEGYSVSREKKERFSLILESASTNQTSMYLCASSTFTDTQYFGPGTRLTVL.